This T cell receptor beta chain was sequenced during a study of T cell clones after liver transplantation. Study-level information: Post-transplant blood was tracked for graft-donor-reactive T cell clones identified in a pre-transplant mixed lymphocyte reaction. Draws occurred before transplant, before withdrawal, and after complete or failed withdrawal. Study-level points and caveats: A larger donor-reactive than third-party decline suggested partial antigen-specific deletion. Conclusions were preliminary, with small, heterogeneous patient groups.

Comments on this clone: The antigen is undetermined.

Assay: immunoSEQ multiplex PCR; the TCRdb copy retains only in-frame clones and omits some. The sample has fewer than 85,000 clones; approximately 87% are singletons. The CDR3 is made up of 14 amino acids. Germline loops: CDR1 SGHTA, CDR2 FQGNSA. Trimming removed 4 bases from V and 4 bases from J; junction bases left unmatched: 6. The sequence was obtained from a human patient who received a liver transplant. Part of the T cell pool may stem from the graft donor. The genes are TRBV7-2 and TRBJ2-7, with 8 bases identical to TRBD1. Sequences were derived from CD4+ T cells from blood, sampled at the 22-month timepoint. In nucleotides, the CDR3 is TGTGCCAGCAGCTCGGACAGGGCTGGGTACGAGCAGTACTTC. Protein sequence: CASSSDRAGYEQYF.